This T cell receptor beta chain was sequenced during a study of Ad26.COV2.S vaccination and SARS-CoV-2 variants. Treatment: approximately 18 received Ad26.COV2.S at low or high dose, single or two shots; 5 received placebo; per-sample allocation not given. The samples were gathered on day 63 after the first injection of vaccine or placebo. Clones were read by immunoSEQ multiplex PCR, and TCRdb kept only the in-frame ones, dropping some. Of about 350,000 clones listed, less than 90% are singletons. The length of the CDR3 is 12 residues. Trimming cost V 6 bases and J 0 bases, with 3 bases left between them. Germline lookup yields CDR1 MDHEN and CDR2 SYDVKM.

The input for sequencing was peripheral blood, taken in a trial of Ad26.COV2.S vaccine versus placebo. This TCR was sampled from a person aged 18-65 years who received the Ad26.COV2.S COVID-19 vaccine or a placebo. V is TRBV28 and J is TRBJ1-5; D unclear. The CDR3 DNA reads TGTGCCAGCAGGGGTAGCAATCAGCCCCAGCATTTT. Its translation: CASRGSNQPQHF.